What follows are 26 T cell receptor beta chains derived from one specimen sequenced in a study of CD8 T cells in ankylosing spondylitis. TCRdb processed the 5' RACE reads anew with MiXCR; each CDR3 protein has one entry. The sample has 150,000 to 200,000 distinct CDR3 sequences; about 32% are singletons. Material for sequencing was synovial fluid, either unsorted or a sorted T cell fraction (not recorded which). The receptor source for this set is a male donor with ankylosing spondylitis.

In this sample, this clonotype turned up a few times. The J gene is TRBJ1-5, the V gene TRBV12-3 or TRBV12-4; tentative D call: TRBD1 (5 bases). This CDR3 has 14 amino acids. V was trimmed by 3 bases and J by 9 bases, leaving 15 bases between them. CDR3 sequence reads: CASSFGAGRPPQHF. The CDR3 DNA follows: TGTGCCAGCAGTTTCGGGGCAGGGCGACCGCCCCAGCATTTT.

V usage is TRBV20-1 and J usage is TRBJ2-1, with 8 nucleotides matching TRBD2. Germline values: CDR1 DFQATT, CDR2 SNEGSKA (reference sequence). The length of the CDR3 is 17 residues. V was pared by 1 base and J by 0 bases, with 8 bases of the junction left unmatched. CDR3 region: CSARVLAGASSYNEQFF. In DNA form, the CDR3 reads TGCAGTGCTAGAGTTCTAGCGGGCGCCAGCTCCTACAATGAGCAGTTCTTC.

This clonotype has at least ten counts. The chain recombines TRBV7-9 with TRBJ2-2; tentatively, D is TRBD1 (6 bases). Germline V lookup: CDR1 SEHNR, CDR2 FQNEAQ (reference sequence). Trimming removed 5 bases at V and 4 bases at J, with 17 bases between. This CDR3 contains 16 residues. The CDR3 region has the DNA TGTGCCAGCAGCGCCAGAATCGGGACACTCACCGGGGAGCTGTTTTTT. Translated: CASSARIGTLTGELFF.

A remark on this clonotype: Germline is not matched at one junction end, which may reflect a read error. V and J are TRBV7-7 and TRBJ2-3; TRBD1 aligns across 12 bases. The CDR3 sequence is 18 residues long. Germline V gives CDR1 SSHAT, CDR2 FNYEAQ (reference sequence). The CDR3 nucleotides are TGTGCTAGCAGCTTAGCCGGGACAGGGGGCTCCATCGCAGATACGCAGTATTTT. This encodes CASSLAGTGGSIADTQYF. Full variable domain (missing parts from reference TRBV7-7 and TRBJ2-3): GAGVSQSPRYKVTKRGQDVTLRCDPISSHATLYWYQQALGQGPEFLTYFNYEAQPDKSGLPSDRFSAERPEGSISTLTIQRTEQRDSAMYRCASSLAGTGGSIADTQYFGPGTRLTVL.

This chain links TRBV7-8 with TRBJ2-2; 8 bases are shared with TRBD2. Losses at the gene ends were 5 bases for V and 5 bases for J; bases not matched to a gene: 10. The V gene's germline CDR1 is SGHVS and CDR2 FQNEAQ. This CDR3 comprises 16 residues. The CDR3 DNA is TGTGCCAGCAGCCACGGGGGGGGCCATTCGACCGGGGAGCTGTTTTTT. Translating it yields CASSHGGGHSTGELFF.

CDR3 sequence: CASSVGQTYEQYF. CDR3 nucleotide sequence: TGTGCCAGCAGTGTAGGGCAGACCTACGAGCAGTACTTC. The gene calls are TRBV2 and TRBJ2-7, with no clear D. Per germline, CDR1 SNHLY and CDR2 FYNNEI. V dropped 4 bases and J dropped 2 bases, with 9 bases sitting between them. The CDR3 extends over 13 amino acids.

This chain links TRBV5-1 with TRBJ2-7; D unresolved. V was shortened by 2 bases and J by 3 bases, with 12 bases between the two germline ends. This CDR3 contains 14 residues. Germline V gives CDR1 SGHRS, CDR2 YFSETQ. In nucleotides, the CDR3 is TGCGCCAGCAGCTTCTCGACCGGATACTACGAGCAGTACTTC. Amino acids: CASSFSTGYYEQYF.

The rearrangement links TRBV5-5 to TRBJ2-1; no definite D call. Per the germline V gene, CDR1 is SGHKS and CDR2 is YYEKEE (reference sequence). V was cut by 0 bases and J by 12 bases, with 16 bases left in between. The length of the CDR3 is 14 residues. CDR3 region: CASSLGDLGTAQFF. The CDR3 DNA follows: TGTGCCAGCAGCTTGGGGGATCTGGGCACAGCGCAGTTCTTC.

As DNA, the CDR3 is TGTGCCAGCAGAGCGACAGGGGGCGGAGGAAGTGAAAAACTGTTTTTT. Its protein product is CASRATGGGGSEKLFF. The chain links TRBV28 to TRBJ1-4; 10 bases agree with TRBD1. This CDR3 is 16 amino acids long. V shed 6 bases, J shed 7 bases, and the junction held 11 bases outside the gene matches. CDR1 is MDHEN, CDR2 SYDVKM, per germline.

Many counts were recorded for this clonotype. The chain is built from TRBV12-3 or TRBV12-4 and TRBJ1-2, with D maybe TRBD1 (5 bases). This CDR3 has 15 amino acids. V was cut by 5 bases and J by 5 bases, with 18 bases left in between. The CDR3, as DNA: TGTGCCAGCAGTACGAGACCGGGACCACTTTATGGCTACACCTTC. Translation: CASSTRPGPLYGYTF.

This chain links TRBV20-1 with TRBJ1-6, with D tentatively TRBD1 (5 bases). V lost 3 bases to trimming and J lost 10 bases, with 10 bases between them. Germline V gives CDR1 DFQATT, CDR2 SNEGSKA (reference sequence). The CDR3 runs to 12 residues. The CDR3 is CSASFRDSPLHF. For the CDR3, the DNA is TGCAGTGCTAGTTTCAGGGACTCACCCCTCCACTTT.

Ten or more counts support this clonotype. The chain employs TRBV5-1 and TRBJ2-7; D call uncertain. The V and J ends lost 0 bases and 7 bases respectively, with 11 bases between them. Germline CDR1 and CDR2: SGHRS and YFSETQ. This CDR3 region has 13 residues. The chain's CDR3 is CASSLERSDEQYF. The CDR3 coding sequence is TGCGCCAGCAGCTTGGAAAGGAGTGATGAGCAGTACTTC. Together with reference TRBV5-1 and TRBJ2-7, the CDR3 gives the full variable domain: KAGVTQTPRYLIKTRGQQVTLSCSPISGHRSVSWYQQTPGQGLQFLFEYFSETQRNKGNFPGRFSGRQFSNSRSEMNVSTLELGDSALYLCASSLERSDEQYFGPGTRLTVT.

CDR3 in amino acids: CASSYSRGLGSGTDTQYF. CDR3 DNA sequence: TGTGCCAGCAGTTATAGCCGGGGGCTGGGGTCGGGCACAGATACGCAGTATTTT. The rearrangement uses TRBV6-5 and TRBJ2-3; D possibly matches TRBD1 or TRBD2 (6 bases each). V gave up 3 bases and J gave up 1 base, with 20 bases separating them. Germline loops: CDR1 MNHEY, CDR2 SVGAGI. The CDR3 has 18 residues.

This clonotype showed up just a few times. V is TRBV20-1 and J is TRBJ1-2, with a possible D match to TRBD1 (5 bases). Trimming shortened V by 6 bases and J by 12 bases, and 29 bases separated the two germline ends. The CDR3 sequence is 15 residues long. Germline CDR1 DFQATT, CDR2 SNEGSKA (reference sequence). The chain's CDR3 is CSAGTAFRPGGTHTF. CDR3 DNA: TGCAGTGCGGGGACCGCCTTCCGTCCGGGTGGTACCCACACCTTC.

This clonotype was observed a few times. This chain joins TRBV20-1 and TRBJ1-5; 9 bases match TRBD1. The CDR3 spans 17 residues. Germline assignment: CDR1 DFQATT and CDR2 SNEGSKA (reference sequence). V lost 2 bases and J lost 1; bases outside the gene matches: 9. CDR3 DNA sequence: TGCAGTGCTAGAACCCTGGGGACAGGGAAGAGCAATCAGCCCCAGCATTTT. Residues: CSARTLGTGKSNQPQHF.

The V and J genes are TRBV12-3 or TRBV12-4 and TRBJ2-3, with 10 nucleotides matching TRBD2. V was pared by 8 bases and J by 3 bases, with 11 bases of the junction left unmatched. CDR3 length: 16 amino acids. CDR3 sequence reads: CASRTLAGVRTDTQYF. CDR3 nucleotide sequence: TGTGCCAGCCGGACCCTAGCGGGAGTTAGAACAGATACGCAGTATTTT.

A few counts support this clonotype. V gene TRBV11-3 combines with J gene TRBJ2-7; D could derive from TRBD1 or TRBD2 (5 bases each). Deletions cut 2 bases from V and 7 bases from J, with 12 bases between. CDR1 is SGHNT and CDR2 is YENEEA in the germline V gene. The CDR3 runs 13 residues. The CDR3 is CASSLTWGGEQYF. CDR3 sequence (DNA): TGTGCCAGCAGCTTAACATGGGGCGGGGAGCAGTACTTC.

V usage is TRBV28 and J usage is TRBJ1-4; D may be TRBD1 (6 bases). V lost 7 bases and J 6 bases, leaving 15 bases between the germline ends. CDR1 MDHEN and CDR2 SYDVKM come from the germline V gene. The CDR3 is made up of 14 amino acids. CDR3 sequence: CASTRGGAYEKLFF. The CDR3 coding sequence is TGTGCCAGCACCCGGGGGGGCGCGTATGAAAAACTGTTTTTT.

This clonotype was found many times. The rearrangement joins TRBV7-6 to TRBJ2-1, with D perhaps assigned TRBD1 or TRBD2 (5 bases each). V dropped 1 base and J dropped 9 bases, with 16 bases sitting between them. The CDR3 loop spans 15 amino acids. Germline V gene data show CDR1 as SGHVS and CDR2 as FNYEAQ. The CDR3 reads CASSLVTSRDAEQFF. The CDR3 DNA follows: TGTGCCAGCAGCTTAGTAACTTCCCGGGACGCTGAGCAGTTCTTC.

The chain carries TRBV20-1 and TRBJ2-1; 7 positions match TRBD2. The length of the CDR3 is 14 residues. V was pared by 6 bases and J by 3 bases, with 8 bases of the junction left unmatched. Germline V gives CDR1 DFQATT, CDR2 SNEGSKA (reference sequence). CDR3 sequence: CSASWEGYYNEQFF. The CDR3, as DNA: TGCAGTGCGAGCTGGGAGGGGTACTACAATGAGCAGTTCTTC.

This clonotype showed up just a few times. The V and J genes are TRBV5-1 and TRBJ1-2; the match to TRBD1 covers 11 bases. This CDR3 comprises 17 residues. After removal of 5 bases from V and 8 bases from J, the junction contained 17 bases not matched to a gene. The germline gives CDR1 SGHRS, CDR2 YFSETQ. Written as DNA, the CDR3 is TGCGCCAGCAGTTGGGGAAATGCCGGACAGGGGGCTTTGGGCTACACCTTC. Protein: CASSWGNAGQGALGYTF.

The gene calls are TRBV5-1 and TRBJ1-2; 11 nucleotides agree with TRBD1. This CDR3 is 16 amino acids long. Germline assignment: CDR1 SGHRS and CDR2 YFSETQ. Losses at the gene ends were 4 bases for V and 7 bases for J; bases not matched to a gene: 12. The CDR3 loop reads CASSRNTAGTGGGYTF. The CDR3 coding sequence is TGCGCCAGCAGCAGGAACACCGCCGGGACAGGGGGTGGCTACACCTTC.

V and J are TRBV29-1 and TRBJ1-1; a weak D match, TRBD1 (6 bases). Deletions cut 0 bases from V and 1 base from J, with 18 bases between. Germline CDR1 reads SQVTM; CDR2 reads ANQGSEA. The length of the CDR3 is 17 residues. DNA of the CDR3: TGCAGCGTTGAAGATCCCTCCAGGACAGTTGGGAACACTGAAGCTTTCTTT. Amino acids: CSVEDPSRTVGNTEAFF.

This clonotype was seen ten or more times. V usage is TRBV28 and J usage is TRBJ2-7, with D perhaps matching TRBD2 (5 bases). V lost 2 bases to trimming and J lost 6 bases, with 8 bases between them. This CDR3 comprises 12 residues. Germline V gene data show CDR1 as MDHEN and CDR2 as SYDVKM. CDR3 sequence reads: CASSLDYGEQYF. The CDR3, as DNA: TGTGCCAGCAGTTTAGACTACGGCGAGCAGTACTTC.

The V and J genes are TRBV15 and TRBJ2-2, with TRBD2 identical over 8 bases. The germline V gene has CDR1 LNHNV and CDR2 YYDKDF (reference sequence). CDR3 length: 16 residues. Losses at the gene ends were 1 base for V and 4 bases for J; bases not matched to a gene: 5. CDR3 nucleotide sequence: TGTGCCACCAGCAGAGTTGCGGGAGGTCTCACCGGGGAGCTGTTTTTT. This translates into CATSRVAGGLTGELFF.

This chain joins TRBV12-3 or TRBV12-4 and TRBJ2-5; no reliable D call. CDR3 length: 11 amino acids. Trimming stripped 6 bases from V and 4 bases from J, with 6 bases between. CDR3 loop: CASSPAETQYF. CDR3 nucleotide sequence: TGTGCCAGCAGCCCCGCAGAGACCCAGTACTTC.